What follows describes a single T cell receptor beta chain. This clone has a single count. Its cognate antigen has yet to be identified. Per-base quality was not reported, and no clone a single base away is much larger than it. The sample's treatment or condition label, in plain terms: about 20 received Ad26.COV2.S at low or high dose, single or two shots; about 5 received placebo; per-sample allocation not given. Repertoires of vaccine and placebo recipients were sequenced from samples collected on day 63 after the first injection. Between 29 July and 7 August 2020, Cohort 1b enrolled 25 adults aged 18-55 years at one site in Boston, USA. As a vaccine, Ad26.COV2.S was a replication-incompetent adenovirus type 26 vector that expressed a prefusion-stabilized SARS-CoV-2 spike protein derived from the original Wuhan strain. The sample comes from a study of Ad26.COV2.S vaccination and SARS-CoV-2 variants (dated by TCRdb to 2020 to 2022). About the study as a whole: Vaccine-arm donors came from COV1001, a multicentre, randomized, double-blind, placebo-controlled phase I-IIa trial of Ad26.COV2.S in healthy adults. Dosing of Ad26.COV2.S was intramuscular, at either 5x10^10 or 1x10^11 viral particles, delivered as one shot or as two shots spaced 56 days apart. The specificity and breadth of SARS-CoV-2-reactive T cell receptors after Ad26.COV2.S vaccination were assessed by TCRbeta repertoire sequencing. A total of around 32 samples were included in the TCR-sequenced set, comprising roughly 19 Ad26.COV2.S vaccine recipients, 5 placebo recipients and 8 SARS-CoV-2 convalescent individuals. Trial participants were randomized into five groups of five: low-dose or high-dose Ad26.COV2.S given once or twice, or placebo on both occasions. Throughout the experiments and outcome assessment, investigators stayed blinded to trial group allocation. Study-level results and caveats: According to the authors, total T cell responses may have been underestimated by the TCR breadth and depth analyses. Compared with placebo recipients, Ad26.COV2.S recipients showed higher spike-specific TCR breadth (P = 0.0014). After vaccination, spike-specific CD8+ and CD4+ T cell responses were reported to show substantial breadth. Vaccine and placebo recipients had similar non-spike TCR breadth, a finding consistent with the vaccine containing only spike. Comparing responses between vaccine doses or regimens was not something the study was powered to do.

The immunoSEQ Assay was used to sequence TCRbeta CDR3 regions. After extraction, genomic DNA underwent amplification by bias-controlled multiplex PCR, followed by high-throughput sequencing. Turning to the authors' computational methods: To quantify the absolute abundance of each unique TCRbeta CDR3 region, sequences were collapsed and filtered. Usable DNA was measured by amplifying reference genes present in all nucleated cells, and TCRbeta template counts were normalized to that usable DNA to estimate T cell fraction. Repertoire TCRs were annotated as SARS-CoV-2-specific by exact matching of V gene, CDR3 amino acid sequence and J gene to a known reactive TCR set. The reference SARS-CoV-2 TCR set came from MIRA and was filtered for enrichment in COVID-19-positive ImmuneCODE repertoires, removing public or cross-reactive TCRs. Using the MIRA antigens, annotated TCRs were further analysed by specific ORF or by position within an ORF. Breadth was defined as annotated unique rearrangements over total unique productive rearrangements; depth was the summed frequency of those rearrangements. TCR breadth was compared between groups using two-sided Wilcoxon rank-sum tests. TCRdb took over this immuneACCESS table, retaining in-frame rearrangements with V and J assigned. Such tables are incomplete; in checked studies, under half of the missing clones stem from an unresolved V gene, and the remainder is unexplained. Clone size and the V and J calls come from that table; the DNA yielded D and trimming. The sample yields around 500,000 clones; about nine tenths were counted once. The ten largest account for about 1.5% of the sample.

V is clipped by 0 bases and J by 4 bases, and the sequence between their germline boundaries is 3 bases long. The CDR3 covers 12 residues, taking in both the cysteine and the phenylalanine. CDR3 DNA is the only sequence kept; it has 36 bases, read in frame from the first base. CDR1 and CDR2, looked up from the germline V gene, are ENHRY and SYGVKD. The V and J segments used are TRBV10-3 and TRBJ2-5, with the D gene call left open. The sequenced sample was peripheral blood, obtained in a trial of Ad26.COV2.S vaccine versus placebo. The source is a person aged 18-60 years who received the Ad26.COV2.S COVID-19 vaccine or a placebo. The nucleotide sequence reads TGTGCCATCAGTGAGTCTTTAGAGACCCAGTACTTC. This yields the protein CAISESLETQYF.